This is a list of T cell receptor beta chains from one sample in a study of cytomegalovirus exposure and HLA in healthy donors. TCRdb's copy holds only in-frame clones and misses some; the assay was immunoSEQ multiplex PCR. The sample lists roughly 68,000 clones; under 85% were seen once. Sequenced: PBMCs. Receptors originate from a male donor in good health and CMV-seropositive. The CDR3 runs from the conserved cysteine through the conserved F or W. The D gene is left open where the match is weak. Not all rows give a size; the values are once, few, many and, for expanded clones, a class.

d_call,clone_size,j_call,v_call,cdr3_nt,cdr3_aa
NA,NA,TRBJ2-1,TRBV7-6,TGTGCCAGCAGCTTAGGACAGACCACTTACAATGAGCAGTTCTTC,CASSLGQTTYNEQFF
TRBD1,NA,TRBJ2-1,TRBV4-3,TGCGCCAGCAGCCAAGAAGTGGCAGGGGGTAACAATGAGCAGTTCTTC,CASSQEVAGGNNEQFF
TRBD1,few,TRBJ2-7,TRBV7-2,TGTGCCAGCAGCTTAGCGTGGGGACAGGGGTTATACGAGCAGTACTTC,CASSLAWGQGLYEQYF
TRBD1,few,TRBJ2-2,TRBV9,TGTGCCAGCAGGACCGGGACAGGAACCCCAGGGGAGCTGTTTTTT,CASRTGTGTPGELFF
TRBD1,once,TRBJ1-5,TRBV19,TGTGCCAGTAGTATAGCAGGGGACAGTGGACAGCCCCAGCATTTT,CASSIAGDSGQPQHF
TRBD1,once,TRBJ1-6,TRBV28,TGTGCCAGCAGTTTTGCCGGGACAGGGGGCACAAATTCACCCCTCCACTTT,CASSFAGTGGTNSPLHF
NA,NA,TRBJ1-1,TRBV18,TGTGCCAGCTCAACGACACTCCTGAACACTGAAGCTTTCTTT,CASSTTLLNTEAFF
NA,NA,TRBJ2-5,TRBV7-2,TGTGCCAGCAGCGCGAGTACTAGCAACTGGGAGGCCCAGTACTTC,CASSASTSNWEAQYF
NA,few,TRBJ1-1,TRBV7-2,TGTGCCAGCAGCTTTTGGGAGGAAGCTTTCTTT,CASSFWEEAFF
NA,NA,TRBJ1-5,TRBV4-1,TGCGCCAGCAGCCAACCAGGGCGGCAACAGCCCCAGCATTTT,CASSQPGRQQPQHF
NA,few,TRBJ1-3,TRBV2,TGTGCCAGCTACGGACAGCACTCTGGAAACACCATATATTTT,CASYGQHSGNTIYF
TRBD1,NA,TRBJ1-2,TRBV28,TGTGCCAGCAGTCCGACAGGGGGCGTTCTTGGCTATGGCTACACCTTC,CASSPTGGVLGYGYTF
TRBD1,NA,TRBJ1-1,TRBV7-2,TGTGCCAGCAGCTCCCACCCACAGGGGGCCATTGAAGCTTTCTTT,CASSSHPQGAIEAFF
TRBD1,NA,TRBJ1-5,TRBV19,TGTGCCAGTAGTTCACCGGACAGGGCGGGCAATCAGCCCCAGCATTTT,CASSSPDRAGNQPQHF
NA,NA,TRBJ2-2,TRBV15,TGTGCCACCAGCAGAGGCGACTACCTCGGCGGGGAGCTGTTTTTT,CATSRGDYLGGELFF
TRBD2,NA,TRBJ2-3,TRBV2,TGTGCCAGCAGTGAAAGATTCCCCGGGGGGGCCGCAGATACGCAGTATTTT,CASSERFPGGAADTQYF
NA,NA,TRBJ2-4,TRBV7-9,TGTGCCACCAAACCCAGGCCCCTAGCCAAAAACATTCAGTACTTC,CATKPRPLAKNIQYF
NA,NA,TRBJ2-3,TRBV5-1,TGCGCCAGCAGCTTGGTCGCGGGGGCGAGCACAGATACGCAGTATTTT,CASSLVAGASTDTQYF
NA,once,TRBJ1-5,TRBV28,TGTGCCAGCAGTTTAAAGCCCCTTCCCCAGCATTTT,CASSLKPLPQHF
NA,NA,TRBJ2-7,TRBV7-2,TGTGCCAGCAGCTTGGGGCTCTACTACTACGAGCAGTACTTC,CASSLGLYYYEQYF